A selection of T cell receptor beta chains follows, all from one sample in a study of Tregs in tolerant kidney transplant recipients. The repertoire was sequenced with immunoSEQ multiplex PCR; TCRdb's copy has only in-frame clones and lacks some. This repertoire shows fewer than 150,000 clones, roughly 93% found once; its top ten account for approximately 0.62%. The sequenced material came from CD4+ T cells from blood. These TCRs come from a human donor in good health. Both conserved end residues are trimmed from each CDR3. Each record gives: V gene, D gene, J gene, CDR3 protein. D genes are given only for firm matches.

TRBV6-6,.,TRBJ1-2,ASSYSGGEGVGYT
TRBV30,TRBD2,TRBJ2-7,AWSIGIGGSLNEQY
TRBV19,.,TRBJ1-2,ASSINPGGLGYT
TRBV5-8,TRBD2,TRBJ2-2,ASSLAFTSGGTGELF
TRBV5-1,.,TRBJ1-1,ASSSDWTGTEAF
TRBV4-1,TRBD1,TRBJ2-2,ASSQDGRGQTGELF
TRBV5-4,.,TRBJ2-1,ASSFTTGLGYNEQF
TRBV7-8,.,TRBJ1-2,ASSSNGGFYGYT
TRBV5-1,.,TRBJ1-2,ASSLGSYGYT
TRBV9,.,TRBJ2-2,ASNSGHHPNTGELF
TRBV9,.,TRBJ2-1,ASSVGGETYNEQF
TRBV5-1,TRBD2,TRBJ2-1,ASSLPSGRDEQF
TRBV5-4,.,TRBJ1-1,ASSLGTGMNTEAF
TRBV13,.,TRBJ1-1,ASSLRTVRGTEAF
TRBV14,TRBD2,TRBJ2-4,ASSQGHYSGGGAAKNIQY
TRBV7-3,.,TRBJ1-4,ASSSRSRTNEKLF
TRBV4-1,.,TRBJ1-1,ASSQDWGNTEAF
TRBV5-1,.,TRBJ2-3,ASRQGSDTQY
TRBV2,TRBD2,TRBJ2-5,ASSRTRDAETQY
TRBV19,TRBD1,TRBJ1-5,ASSKGQRIEPQH
TRBV7-8,TRBD1,TRBJ1-5,ASSLDRANQPQH
TRBV7-6,TRBD2,TRBJ2-3,ASSSGLAGRDTQY
TRBV2,TRBD1,TRBJ1-2,ASSDGTGGGYGYT
TRBV11-3,.,TRBJ2-2,ASSTNTGELF
TRBV9,TRBD1,TRBJ1-2,ASSVGTGTVYGYT
TRBV15,TRBD2,TRBJ2-1,ATSRGLAGYNEQF
TRBV6-1,TRBD1,TRBJ1-5,ASGDRGGQPQH
TRBV19,.,TRBJ1-6,ASSIGTVVLSPLH
TRBV6-6,TRBD1,TRBJ2-2,ASTLTGLDTGELF
TRBV18,TRBD1,TRBJ2-1,ASSPRTGGTGDEQF
TRBV29-1,TRBD1,TRBJ2-2,SAGTANTGELF
TRBV6-1,.,TRBJ2-3,ASSEFKPAGSTDTQY
TRBV25-1,.,TRBJ2-5,ASRKNGYTQETQY
TRBV11-2,TRBD1,TRBJ2-7,ASRRQGITY
TRBV6-6,TRBD2,TRBJ2-7,ASSLGREGSYEQY
TRBV11-2,.,TRBJ2-1,ASSLGRNNEQF
TRBV18,TRBD1,TRBJ1-6,ASSPQGQGKGSPLH
TRBV27,TRBD1,TRBJ1-2,ASSSRDRAGYGYT
TRBV5-1,TRBD1,TRBJ2-7,ASSQQGHEQY
TRBV6-5,.,TRBJ1-1,ASSETMNTEAF
TRBV29-1,.,TRBJ1-1,SVEGGEAF
TRBV5-4,.,TRBJ2-3,ASSFGGVETDTQY
TRBV18,.,TRBJ2-7,ASSPGTPGYEQY
TRBV18,TRBD2,TRBJ2-2,ASSPNLAGGFAGELF
TRBV19,.,TRBJ1-2,ASSRRGEAGYT
TRBV6-5,.,TRBJ1-2,ASRPGNNYGYT
TRBV6-5,.,TRBJ2-1,ASSSRAYNEQF
TRBV29-1,.,TRBJ1-2,SAAGQLNYGYT